The 20 T cell receptor beta chains presented below share a single source sample, sequenced in a study of identical twins. Using its own MiXCR run on the 5' RACE reads, TCRdb lists one record per CDR3 protein. The sample holds 1,800,000 or so distinct CDR3 sequences, 32% seen once. Specimen: cord blood. The receptors derive from a newborn girl in good health.

Comment on this clonotype: One junction end disagrees with the germline gene, perhaps due to a read error. The genes are TRBV28 and TRBJ2-7; D is undetermined. The CDR3 is made up of 12 amino acids. The germline V gene has CDR1 MDHEN and CDR2 SYDVKM. DNA of the CDR3: TGTGCCAGCGGTTTAACGGATTACGAGCAGTACTTC. Residues: CASGLTDYEQYF.

Comments on this clonotype: One end of the junction does not line up with germline, which may come from a read error. This chain connects TRBV24-1 to TRBJ2-1; D is uncertain. Germline V CDR1 and CDR2: KGHDR, SFDVKD. The length of the CDR3 is 15 residues. CDR3 loop: CATGDWTSSYNEQFF. The CDR3 DNA follows: TGTGCCACCGGTGATTGGACGAGCTCCTACAATGAGCAGTTCTTC.

This sequence joins TRBV6-1 and TRBJ2-2; 10 bases map to TRBD1. From germline, CDR1 is MNHNS and CDR2 SASEGT. V lost 7 bases to trimming and J lost 5 bases; unmatched junction nucleotides: 4. The CDR3 is 14 amino acids. CDR3 nucleotides: TGTGCCAGCACTGGGACAGGGGTAACCGGGGAGCTGTTTTTT. Translation gives CASTGTGVTGELFF.

The chain employs TRBV27 and TRBJ2-1; maybe TRBD1 (5 bases). Trimming stripped 6 bases from V and 10 bases from J, with 13 bases between. CDR1 MNHEY and CDR2 SMNVEV come from the germline V gene (reference sequence). This CDR3 has 12 residues. The CDR3 spells CASSPNNREQFF. The CDR3 coding sequence is TGTGCCAGCAGCCCCAATAACAGGGAGCAGTTCTTC.

The J gene is TRBJ1-1, the V gene TRBV3-1; no reliable D call. V was shortened by 1 base and J by 5 bases, with 8 bases between the two germline ends. This CDR3 contains 13 residues. Per the germline V gene, CDR1 is LGHDT and CDR2 is YNNKEL (reference sequence). The DNA for the CDR3 is TGTGCCAGCAGCCAAGCCGTTGGAACTGAAGCTTTCTTT. Amino acid sequence: CASSQAVGTEAFF.

The chain combines TRBV6-6 with TRBJ2-7, with D maybe TRBD2 (6 bases). The V gene lost 5 bases and the J gene lost 4 bases, with 18 bases spanning the gap. CDR3 length: 15 amino acids. Germline CDR1 and CDR2: MNHNY and SVGAGI (reference sequence). CDR3 region: CASSPAPGSYYEQYF. The DNA of the CDR3 is TGTGCCAGCAGTCCTGCGCCCGGGAGCTATTACGAGCAGTACTTC.

This chain links TRBV10-3 with TRBJ1-6; the match to TRBD1 covers 9 bases. Germline V lookup: CDR1 ENHRY, CDR2 SYGVKD. V lost 6 bases to trimming and J lost 9 bases; unmatched junction nucleotides: 6. The length of the CDR3 is 14 residues. The CDR3 loop is CAIRGTGKGSPLHF. The CDR3 DNA sequence: TGTGCCATCAGGGGGACAGGGAAGGGTTCACCCCTCCACTTT.

The J gene is TRBJ2-7, the V gene TRBV20-1; D is tentatively TRBD1 or TRBD2 (5 bases each). Germline loops: CDR1 DFQATT, CDR2 SNEGSKA (reference sequence). The CDR3 is 14 residues long. Deletions cut 6 bases from V and 5 bases from J, with 20 bases between. The CDR3 is CSAHQPGTRNEQYF. CDR3 in DNA: TGCAGTGCCCATCAACCGGGGACCCGGAACGAGCAGTACTTC.

A word on this clonotype: Sequence at one end of the junction differs from germline and may be a read error. The chain joins TRBV4-2 to TRBJ2-7; 7 bases are a match to TRBD2. This CDR3 contains 15 residues. Per the germline V gene, CDR1 is LGHNA and CDR2 is YNFKEQ. CDR3 DNA sequence: TGTGCCAGCAGCCATGCGGGCGGGAGCTCCTACGACCAGTACTTC. Translated: CASSHAGGSSYDQYF.

This clonotype was found a few times. The J gene is TRBJ2-5, the V gene TRBV20-1; a possible D gene is TRBD2 (6 bases). With 0 bases removed from V and 5 bases from J, the gap between germline ends came to 19 bases. Germline V gene data show CDR1 as DFQATT and CDR2 as SNEGSKA (reference sequence). The CDR3 contains 16 residues. The chain's CDR3 is CSARDWGERLRETQYF. The CDR3 region has the DNA TGCAGTGCTAGAGATTGGGGGGAAAGGCTAAGGGAGACCCAGTACTTC.

This chain joins TRBV5-6 and TRBJ1-1; D not resolved. The CDR3 covers 13 residues. Germline V gene data show CDR1 as SGHDT and CDR2 as YYEEEE. V lost 0 bases, J lost 5 bases, and 8 bases lay in between. The CDR3 DNA reads as TGTGCCAGCAGCTTGGGCCAGAAGACTGAAGCTTTCTTT. The encoded protein is CASSLGQKTEAFF.

V gene TRBV19 combines with J gene TRBJ1-5, with 8 bases fitting TRBD1. After removal of 6 bases from V and 7 bases from J, the junction contained 5 bases not matched to a gene. Germline V gene lookup returns CDR1 LNHDA and CDR2 SQIVND (reference sequence). This CDR3 spans 13 amino acids. The CDR3 region is CASRSGGGQPQHF. CDR3 coding DNA: TGTGCCAGTAGGTCAGGGGGCGGACAGCCCCAGCATTTT.

This clonotype was seen a few times. CDR3 coding DNA: TGTGCCAGCAGCTCGGACCGGGTTTGGGGGGCGGGCACAGATACGCAGTATTTT. Protein product: CASSSDRVWGAGTDTQYF. The rearrangement joins TRBV27 to TRBJ2-3; D possibly uses TRBD1 or TRBD2 (6 bases each). Trimming cost V 6 bases and J 1 base, with 23 bases left between them. Per the germline V gene, CDR1 is MNHEY and CDR2 is SMNVEV (reference sequence). This CDR3 has 18 amino acids.

This clonotype was seen only a few times. The chain has TRBV20-1 and TRBJ2-2, with 7 bases aligning to TRBD2. The junction had 6 bases not matched to a gene; V was cut back by 2 bases and J by 9 bases. The germline V gene has CDR1 DFQATT and CDR2 SNEGSKA (reference sequence). The CDR3 is made up of 13 amino acids. CDR3 sequence reads: CSARPTSSRELFF. The DNA for the CDR3 is TGCAGTGCTAGACCGACTAGCTCCCGGGAGCTGTTTTTT.

This clonotype was seen only a few times. Being one base from a much bigger clone, this may be a read error. The chain couples TRBV5-5 to TRBJ1-4, with 9 bases that match TRBD1. Per the germline V gene, CDR1 is SGHKS and CDR2 is YYEKEE (reference sequence). The length of the CDR3 is 14 residues. V shed 2 bases and J 6 bases; nucleotides not matched to a gene: 2. CDR3 sequence reads: CASSFTGGYEKLFF. CDR3 in DNA: TGTGCCAGCAGCTTCACAGGGGGCTATGAAAAACTGTTTTTT.

This clonotype has just one count. This rearrangement joins TRBV20-1 to TRBJ2-5, with D perhaps matching TRBD1 or TRBD2 (5 bases each). Germline V lookup: CDR1 DFQATT, CDR2 SNEGSKA (reference sequence). This CDR3 contains 12 residues. The V end lost 5 bases, the J end lost 11 bases, and 18 bases lay between the germline ends. This chain's CDR3 is CSALGPAGEQYF. The CDR3, as DNA: TGCAGTGCTCTGGGACCAGCCGGGGAGCAGTACTTC.

This clonotype came up a few times. The chain recombines TRBV6-6 with TRBJ2-1, with 7 bases identical to TRBD1. CDR3 size: 13 residues. Germline assignment: CDR1 MNHNY and CDR2 SVGAGI (reference sequence). The junction had 12 bases not matched to a gene; V was cut back by 6 bases and J by 13 bases. CDR3: CASSRQGDWTQFF. The CDR3 coding sequence is TGTGCCAGCAGCCGTCAGGGGGATTGGACCCAGTTCTTC.

J is TRBJ1-5 and V is TRBV7-2; a weak D match, TRBD1 (5 bases). The CDR3 length is 16 residues. Trimming removed 2 bases at V and 3 bases at J, with 14 bases between. Germline V gene sequence: CDR1 SGHTA, CDR2 FQGNSA. DNA for the CDR3: TGTGCCAGCAGCTTAAATGGGGACTTTCTCAATCAGCCCCAGCATTTT. This sequence encodes CASSLNGDFLNQPQHF.

The rearrangement joins TRBV12-3 or TRBV12-4 to TRBJ1-2; 8 nucleotides agree with TRBD1. The J segment lost 4 bases and the V segment lost 0 bases, leaving 16 bases of the junction unmatched. This CDR3 has 19 amino acids. This CDR3 is CASSLAGRTQGALGYGYTF. Here the CDR3 DNA reads TGTGCCAGCAGTTTAGCGGGGAGGACTCAGGGGGCGCTAGGCTATGGCTACACCTTC.

The chain employs TRBV20-1 and TRBJ2-7; 9 nucleotides agree with TRBD1. The V gene's germline CDR1 is DFQATT and CDR2 SNEGSKA (reference sequence). V shed 1 base, J shed 2 bases, and the junction held 3 bases outside the gene matches. The CDR3 has 14 amino acids. This CDR3 reads CSARGDRVPYEQYF. In DNA form, the CDR3 reads TGCAGTGCTAGAGGGGACAGGGTCCCCTACGAGCAGTACTTC.